This record concerns one TCR beta chain sequence. Its antigen remains unknown. The data are from a study of CD8 T cells in ankylosing spondylitis. Study findings and constraints: Reports say disease-linked clones showed up significantly more in matched ankylosing spondylitis synovial fluid. Blood of patients with ankylosing spondylitis appeared to be characterized by a TCR beta motif of roughly eight highly homologous variants. Some of the motif variants had earlier been found in reactive arthritis patients' fluid and blood.

By quantitative 5'-RACE with molecular barcodes, the TCR beta libraries were made. TCRdb re-derived calls from the 5' RACE reads in MiXCR, one entry per CDR3 protein. The table has hundreds of thousands of distinct CDR3 sequences, over 9.5% seen once; the top ten hold roughly 0.51%. CDR3 size: 17 residues. CDR1 MNHEY and CDR2 SMNVEV come from the germline V gene (reference sequence). Trimming took 2 bases from V and 6 from J; bases not matched to a gene: 11. The chain employs TRBV27 and TRBJ2-2; 8 bases line up with TRBD2. The TCR originated in a male donor with ankylosing spondylitis. The sample comprised blood, either unsorted or a sorted T cell fraction (not recorded which). The CDR3 nucleotides read TGTGCCAGCAGTTTAACGGGAGGGCCTTCGGGGGCCGGGGAGCTGTTTTTT. This sequence encodes CASSLTGGPSGAGELFF.